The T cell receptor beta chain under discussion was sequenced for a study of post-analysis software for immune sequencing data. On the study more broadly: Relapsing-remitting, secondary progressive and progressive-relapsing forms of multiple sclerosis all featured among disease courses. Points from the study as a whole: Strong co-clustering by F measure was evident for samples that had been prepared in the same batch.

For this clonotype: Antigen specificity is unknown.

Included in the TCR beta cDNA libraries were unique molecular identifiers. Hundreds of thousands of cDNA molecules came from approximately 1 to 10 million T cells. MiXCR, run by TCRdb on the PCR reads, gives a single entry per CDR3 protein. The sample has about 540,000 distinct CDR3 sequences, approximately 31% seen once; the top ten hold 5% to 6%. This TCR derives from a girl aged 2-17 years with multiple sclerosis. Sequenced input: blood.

CDR3: CASSLKPGRSTDTQYF. As DNA, the CDR3 is TGTGCCAGCAGCTTAAAACCAGGGAGGTCGACAGATACGCAGTATTTT. The chain is built from TRBV7-3 and TRBJ2-3; D is possibly TRBD2 (6 bases). This CDR3 spans 16 amino acids. CDR1 and CDR2 (germline): SGHTA, FQGTGA. V lost 1 base to trimming and J lost 3 bases, with 14 bases between them.